A selection of T cell receptor beta chains follows, all from one sample in a study of blood T cell repertoires in COVID-19. The table came from immunoSEQ multiplex PCR; TCRdb's copy has only in-frame clones and leaves some out. In the table there are more than 85,000 clones, about 89% of which are singletons. Source material: peripheral blood. These receptors were taken from a human donor in a cohort sampled during active COVID-19. CDR3s leave out the opening cysteine and the closing phenylalanine or tryptophan. Fields, in order: V gene, J gene, CDR3 protein.

TRBV7-8	TRBJ2-7	ASSLTDYEQY
TRBV5-1	TRBJ2-7	ASSSRGEQY
TRBV2	TRBJ1-6	ASGGTEYNSPLH
TRBV11-2	TRBJ1-1	ASSLELFGSVTEAF
TRBV9	TRBJ2-2	ASSAQQEINTGELF
TRBV18	TRBJ1-6	ASSRDSYNSPLH
TRBV2	TRBJ2-1	ASNSGGLSNEQF
TRBV2	TRBJ2-3	ASSEARGIDTQY
TRBV6-2/TRBV6-3	TRBJ2-1	ASSSFSRGGPQF
TRBV12-3/TRBV12-4	TRBJ1-1	ASVRVGRTEAF
TRBV6-5	TRBJ2-7	ASSSSPGHSYEQY
TRBV4-2	TRBJ2-7	ASSPTTGGSYEQY
TRBV28	TRBJ1-4	ASTSEIKLF
TRBV12-3/TRBV12-4	TRBJ2-5	ASSSFIQETQY
TRBV7-2	TRBJ2-1	ASSHGQGRPNEQF
TRBV7-2	TRBJ2-3	ASMPGTDTQY
TRBV18	TRBJ2-3	ASSPPAGGDTQY
TRBV7-9	TRBJ2-7	ASSALSYEQY
TRBV19	TRBJ1-2	ASSIDTPGYGYT
TRBV19	TRBJ2-5	ASSIAQKETQY
TRBV7-2	TRBJ1-2	ASSLSYYGYT
TRBV14	TRBJ1-1	ASSQTGQGGVAF
TRBV5-8	TRBJ2-5	ASNPGQQETQY
TRBV5-1	TRBJ2-7	ASRAGTGRDEQY